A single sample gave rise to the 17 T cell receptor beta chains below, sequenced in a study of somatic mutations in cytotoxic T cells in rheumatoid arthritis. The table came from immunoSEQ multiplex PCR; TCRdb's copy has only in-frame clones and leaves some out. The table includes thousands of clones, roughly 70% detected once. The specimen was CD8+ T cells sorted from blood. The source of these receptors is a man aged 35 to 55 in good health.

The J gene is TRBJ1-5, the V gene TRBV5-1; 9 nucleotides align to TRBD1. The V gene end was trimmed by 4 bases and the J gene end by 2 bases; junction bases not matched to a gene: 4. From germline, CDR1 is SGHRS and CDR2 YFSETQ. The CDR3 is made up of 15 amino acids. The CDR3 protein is CASSPGTGRNQPQHF. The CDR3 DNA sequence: TGCGCCAGCAGCCCCGGGACAGGGCGCAATCAGCCCCAGCATTTT.

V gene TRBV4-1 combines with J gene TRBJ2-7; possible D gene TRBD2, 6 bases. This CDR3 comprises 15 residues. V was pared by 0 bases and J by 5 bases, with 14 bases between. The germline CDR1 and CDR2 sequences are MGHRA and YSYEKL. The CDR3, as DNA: TGCGCCAGCAGCCAAGAAGGGTCGTCGGGGGACGAGCAGTACTTC. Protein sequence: CASSQEGSSGDEQYF.

CDR3: CASSEVRGLQEKLFF. The CDR3 DNA is TGCGCCAGCAGTGAAGTAAGGGGGCTACAGGAAAAACTGTTTTTT. This sequence joins TRBV10-2 and TRBJ1-4; 7 positions match TRBD1. The V gene's germline CDR1 is WSHSY and CDR2 SAAADI. J gave up 8 bases and V 3 bases, and 9 bases lay outside the gene matches. The CDR3 loop spans 15 amino acids.

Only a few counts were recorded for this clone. The CDR3 spells CAISEFDMGEQYV. DNA of the CDR3: TGTGCCATCAGTGAGTTTGATATGGGCGAGCAGTACGTC. The genes are TRBV10-3 and TRBJ2-7; D gene uncertain. Deletions cut 1 base from V and 6 bases from J, with 10 bases between. Germline CDR1 ENHRY, CDR2 SYGVKD. The CDR3 spans 13 residues.

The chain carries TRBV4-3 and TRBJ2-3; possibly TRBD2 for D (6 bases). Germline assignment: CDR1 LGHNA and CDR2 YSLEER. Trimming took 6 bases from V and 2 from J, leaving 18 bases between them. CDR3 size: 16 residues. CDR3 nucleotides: TGCGCCAGCAGGGGCTCGATTGGGGGGACCACAGATACGCAGTATTTT. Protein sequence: CASRGSIGGTTDTQYF.

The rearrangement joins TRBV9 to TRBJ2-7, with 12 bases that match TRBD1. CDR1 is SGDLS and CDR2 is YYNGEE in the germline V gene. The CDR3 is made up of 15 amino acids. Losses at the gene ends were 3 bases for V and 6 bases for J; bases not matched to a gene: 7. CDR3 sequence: CASSGTGTGGSEQYF. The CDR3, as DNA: TGTGCCAGCAGCGGAACCGGGACAGGGGGCTCCGAGCAGTACTTC.

The CDR3 loop reads CASSFHSLPYEQYV. DNA of the CDR3: TGTGCCAGCAGCTTCCACAGCCTCCCCTACGAGCAGTACGTC. V and J are TRBV5-5 and TRBJ2-7; D ambiguous. CDR1 SGHKS and CDR2 YYEKEE come from the germline V gene (reference sequence). The V end was cut by 2 bases, the J end by 2 bases, with 11 bases between. The CDR3 loop spans 14 amino acids.

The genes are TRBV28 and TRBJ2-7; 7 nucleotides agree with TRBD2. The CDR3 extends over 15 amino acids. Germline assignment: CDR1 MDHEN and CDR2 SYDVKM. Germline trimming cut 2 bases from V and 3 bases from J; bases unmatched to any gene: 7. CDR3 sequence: CASSLEGLAVYEQYF. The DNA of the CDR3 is TGTGCCAGCAGTTTAGAGGGTCTAGCGGTCTACGAGCAGTACTTC. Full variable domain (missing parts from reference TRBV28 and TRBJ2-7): DVKVTQSSRYLVKRTGEKVFLECVQDMDHENMFWYRQDPGLGLRLIYFSYDVKMKEKGDIPEGYSVSREKKERFSLILESASTNQTSMYLCASSLEGLAVYEQYFGPGTRLTVT.

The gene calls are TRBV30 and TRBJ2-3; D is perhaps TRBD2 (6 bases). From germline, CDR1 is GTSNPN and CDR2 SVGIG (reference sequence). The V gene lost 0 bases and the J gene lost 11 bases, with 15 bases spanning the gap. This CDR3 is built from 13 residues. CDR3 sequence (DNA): TGTGCCTGGAGTGTACTGGGCGGGGTGTTGCAGTATTTT. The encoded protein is CAWSVLGGVLQYF.

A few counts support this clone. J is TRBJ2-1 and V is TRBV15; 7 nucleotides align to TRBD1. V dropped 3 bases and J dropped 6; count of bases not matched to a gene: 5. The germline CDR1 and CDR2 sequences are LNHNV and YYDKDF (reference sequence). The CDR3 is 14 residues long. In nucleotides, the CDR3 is TGTGCCACCAGCAGCGGGACAGAGAGCAATGAGCAGTTCTTC. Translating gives CATSSGTESNEQFF.

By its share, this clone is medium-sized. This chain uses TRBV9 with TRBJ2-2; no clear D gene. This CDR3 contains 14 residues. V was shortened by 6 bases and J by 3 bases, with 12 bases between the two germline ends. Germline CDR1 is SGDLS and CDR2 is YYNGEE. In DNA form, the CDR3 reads TGTGCCAGCATGGCCAAACGGGACACCGGGGAGCTGTTTTTT. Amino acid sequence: CASMAKRDTGELFF.

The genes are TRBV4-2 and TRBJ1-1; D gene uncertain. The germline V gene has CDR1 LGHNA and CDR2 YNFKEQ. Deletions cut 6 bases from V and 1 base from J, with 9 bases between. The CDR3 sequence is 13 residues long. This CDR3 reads CASSSTENTEAFF. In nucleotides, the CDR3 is TGTGCCAGCAGTTCAACAGAGAACACTGAAGCTTTCTTT.

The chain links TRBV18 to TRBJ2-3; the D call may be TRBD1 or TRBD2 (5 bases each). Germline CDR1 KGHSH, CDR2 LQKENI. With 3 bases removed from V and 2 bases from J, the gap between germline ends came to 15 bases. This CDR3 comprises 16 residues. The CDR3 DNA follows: TGTGCCAGCTCACCTACGGGACGGAAAATCACAGATACGCAGTATTTT. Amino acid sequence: CASSPTGRKITDTQYF.

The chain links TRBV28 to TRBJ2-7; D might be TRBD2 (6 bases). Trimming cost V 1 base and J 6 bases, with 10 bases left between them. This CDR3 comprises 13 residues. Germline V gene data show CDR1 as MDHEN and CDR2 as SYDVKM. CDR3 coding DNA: TGTGCCAGCAGTTTATCGGCCGGGGGCGAGCAGTACGTC. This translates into CASSLSAGGEQYV.

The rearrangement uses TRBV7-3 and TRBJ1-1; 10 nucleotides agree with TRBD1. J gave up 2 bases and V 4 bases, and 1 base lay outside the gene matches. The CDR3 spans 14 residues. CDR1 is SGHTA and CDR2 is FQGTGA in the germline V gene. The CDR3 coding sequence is TGTGCCAGCAGCTCGACAGGGGGCAACACTGAAGCTTTCTTT. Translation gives CASSSTGGNTEAFF.

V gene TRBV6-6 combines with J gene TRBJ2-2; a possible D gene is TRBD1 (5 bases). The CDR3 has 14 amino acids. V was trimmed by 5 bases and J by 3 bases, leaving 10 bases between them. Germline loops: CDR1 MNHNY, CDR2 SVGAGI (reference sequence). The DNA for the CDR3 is TGTGCCAGCAGTGGCTGGACATACACCGGGGAGCTGTTTTTT. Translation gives CASSGWTYTGELFF.

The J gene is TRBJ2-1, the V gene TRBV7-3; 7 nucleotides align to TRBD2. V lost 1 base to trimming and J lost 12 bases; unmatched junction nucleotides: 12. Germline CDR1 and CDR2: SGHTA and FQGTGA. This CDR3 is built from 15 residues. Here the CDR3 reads CASSLNRGEARLQFF. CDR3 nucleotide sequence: TGTGCCAGCAGCTTAAACCGGGGGGAGGCTCGTCTGCAGTTCTTC.